The clone carrying this T cell receptor (beta chain) was counted only a few times. Its antigen is not identified. The data originate from a study of T-cell memory formation after mild COVID-19. The study, taken as a whole, reports: CD4+ bias marked clones expanding day 15 to 37, unlike balanced contracting clones.

Each CDR3 protein gets one entry after TCRdb re-called the 5' RACE reads with MiXCR. The table includes 430,000 or so distinct CDR3 sequences, nearly 25% detected once. This CDR3 region has 16 residues. The gene calls are TRBV21-1 and TRBJ1-1; TRBD1 was called by the table and not checked on the DNA. TRBV21-1 is annotated as a pseudogene. The material sequenced was PBMCs or a T cell subset sorted from them (not recorded which). This sequence was found in an adult woman who had mild COVID-19 (a few samples of this study predate the infection). Cell type and time point are not known. The CDR3: CASGTPDPQGNTEAFF. In nucleotides, the CDR3 is TGTGCCAGCGGGACCCCCGACCCCCAGGGGAACACTGAAGCTTTCTTT.